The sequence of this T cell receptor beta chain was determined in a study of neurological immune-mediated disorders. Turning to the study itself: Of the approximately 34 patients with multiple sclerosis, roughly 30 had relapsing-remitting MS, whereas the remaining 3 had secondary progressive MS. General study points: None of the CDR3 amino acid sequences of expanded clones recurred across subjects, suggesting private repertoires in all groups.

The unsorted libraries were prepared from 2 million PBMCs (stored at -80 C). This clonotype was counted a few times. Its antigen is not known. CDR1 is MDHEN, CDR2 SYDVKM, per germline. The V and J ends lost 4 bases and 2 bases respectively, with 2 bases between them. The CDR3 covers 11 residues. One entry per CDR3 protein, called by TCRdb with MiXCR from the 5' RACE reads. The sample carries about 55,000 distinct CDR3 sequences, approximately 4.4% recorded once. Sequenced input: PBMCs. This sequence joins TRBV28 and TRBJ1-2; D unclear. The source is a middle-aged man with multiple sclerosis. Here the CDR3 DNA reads TGTGCCAGCAGTTCCAACTATGGCTACACCTTC. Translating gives CASSSNYGYTF.